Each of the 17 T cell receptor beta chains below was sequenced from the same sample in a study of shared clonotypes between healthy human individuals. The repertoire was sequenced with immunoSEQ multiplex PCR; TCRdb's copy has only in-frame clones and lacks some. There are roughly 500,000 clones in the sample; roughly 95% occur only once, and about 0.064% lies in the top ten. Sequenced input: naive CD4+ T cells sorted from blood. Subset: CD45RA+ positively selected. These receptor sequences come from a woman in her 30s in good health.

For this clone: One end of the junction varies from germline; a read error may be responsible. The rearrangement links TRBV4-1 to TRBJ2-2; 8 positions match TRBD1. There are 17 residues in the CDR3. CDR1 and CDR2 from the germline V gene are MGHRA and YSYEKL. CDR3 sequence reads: CASSRLPHRGNAGELFF. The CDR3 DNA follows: TGCGCCAGCAGCCGCCTCCCCCACAGGGGGAACGCCGGGGAGCTGTTTTTT.

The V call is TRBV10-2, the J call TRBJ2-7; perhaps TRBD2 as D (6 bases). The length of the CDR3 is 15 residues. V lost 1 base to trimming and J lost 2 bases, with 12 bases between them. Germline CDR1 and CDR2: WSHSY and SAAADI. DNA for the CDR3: TGCGCCAGCAGTGAGTTTGGCGGGACCGCCTACGAGCAGTACTTC. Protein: CASSEFGGTAYEQYF.

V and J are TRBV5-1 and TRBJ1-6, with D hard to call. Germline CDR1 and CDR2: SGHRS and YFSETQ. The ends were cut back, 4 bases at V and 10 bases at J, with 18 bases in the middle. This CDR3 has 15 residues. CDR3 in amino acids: CASSPREGLRSPLHF. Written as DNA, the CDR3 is TGCGCCAGCAGCCCTCGGGAAGGACTTAGATCACCCCTCCACTTT.

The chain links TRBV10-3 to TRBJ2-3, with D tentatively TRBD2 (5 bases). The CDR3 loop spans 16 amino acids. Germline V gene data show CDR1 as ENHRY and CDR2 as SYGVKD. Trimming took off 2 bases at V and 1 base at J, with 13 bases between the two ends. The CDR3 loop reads CAISETASRGTDTQYF. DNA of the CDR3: TGTGCCATCAGTGAGACGGCTAGCAGAGGCACAGATACGCAGTATTTT.

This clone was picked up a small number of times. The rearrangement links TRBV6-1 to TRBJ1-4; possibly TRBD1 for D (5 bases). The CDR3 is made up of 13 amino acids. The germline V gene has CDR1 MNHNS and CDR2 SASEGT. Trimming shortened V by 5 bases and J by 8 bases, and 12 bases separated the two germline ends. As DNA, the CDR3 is TGTGCCAGCAGTCAGGGACGAGGAGAAAAACTGTTTTTT. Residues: CASSQGRGEKLFF.

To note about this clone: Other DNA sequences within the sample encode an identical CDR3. CDR3 nucleotides: TGTGCCAGCAGTGAATTGGGGTACAATGAGCAGTTCTTC. This codes for CASSELGYNEQFF. The chain couples TRBV2 to TRBJ2-1; D gene uncertain. Per germline, CDR1 SNHLY and CDR2 FYNNEI. The CDR3 loop spans 13 amino acids. V was pared by 2 bases and J by 4 bases, with 6 bases between.

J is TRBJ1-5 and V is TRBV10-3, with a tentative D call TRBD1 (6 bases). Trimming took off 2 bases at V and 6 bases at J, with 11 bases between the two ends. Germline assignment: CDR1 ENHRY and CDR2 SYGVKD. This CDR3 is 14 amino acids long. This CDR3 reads CAISENRDTQPQHF. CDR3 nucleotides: TGTGCCATCAGTGAGAACAGGGATACTCAGCCCCAGCATTTT.

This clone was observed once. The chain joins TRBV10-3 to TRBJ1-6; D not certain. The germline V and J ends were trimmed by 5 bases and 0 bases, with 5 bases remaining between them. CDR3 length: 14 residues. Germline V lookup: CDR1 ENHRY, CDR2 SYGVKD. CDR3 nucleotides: TGTGCCATCAGTCCCAGCTCCTATAATTCACCCCTCCACTTT. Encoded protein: CAISPSSYNSPLHF.

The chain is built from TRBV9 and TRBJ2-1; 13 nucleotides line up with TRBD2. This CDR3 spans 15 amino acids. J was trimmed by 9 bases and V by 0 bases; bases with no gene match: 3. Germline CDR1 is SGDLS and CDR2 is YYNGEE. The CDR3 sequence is CASSVEWTSGSEQFF. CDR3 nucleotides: TGTGCCAGCAGCGTAGAATGGACTAGCGGGAGTGAGCAGTTCTTC.

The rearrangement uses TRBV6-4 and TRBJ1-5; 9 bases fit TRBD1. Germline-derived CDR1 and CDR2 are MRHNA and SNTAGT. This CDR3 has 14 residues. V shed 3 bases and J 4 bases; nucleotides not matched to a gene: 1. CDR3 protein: CASSEGQGNQPQHF. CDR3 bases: TGTGCCAGCAGTGAAGGACAGGGGAATCAGCCCCAGCATTTT.

The CDR3 is CASSIWTGGSVNTGANVLTF. Here the CDR3 DNA reads TGTGCCAGTAGTATTTGGACAGGGGGATCGGTGAATACTGGGGCCAACGTCCTGACTTTC. The chain combines TRBV19 with TRBJ2-6, with 10 bases fitting TRBD1. J was trimmed by 2 bases and V by 3 bases; bases with no gene match: 13. The CDR3 loop spans 20 amino acids. Looked up from germline, CDR1 is LNHDA and CDR2 is SQIVND (reference sequence). Based on the CDR3 plus reference TRBV19 and TRBJ2-6, the full variable domain is DGGITQSPKYLFRKEGQNVTLSCEQNLNHDAMYWYRQDPGQGLRLIYYSQIVNDFQKGDIAEGYSVSREKKESFPLTVTSAQKNPTAFYLCASSIWTGGSVNTGANVLTFGAGSRLTVL.

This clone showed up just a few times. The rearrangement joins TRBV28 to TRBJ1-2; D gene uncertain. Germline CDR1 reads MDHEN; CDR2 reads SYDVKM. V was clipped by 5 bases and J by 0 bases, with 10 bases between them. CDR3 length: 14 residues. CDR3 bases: TGTGCCAGCAGTCACGGCCGCCCTAACTATGGCTACACCTTC. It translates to CASSHGRPNYGYTF.

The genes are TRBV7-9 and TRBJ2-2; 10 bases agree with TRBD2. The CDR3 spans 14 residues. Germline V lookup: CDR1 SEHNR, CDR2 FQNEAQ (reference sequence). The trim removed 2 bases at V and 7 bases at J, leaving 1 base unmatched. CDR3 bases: TGTGCCAGCAGCTTACTAGCGGGGGTCGGGGAGCTGTTTTTT. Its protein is CASSLLAGVGELFF. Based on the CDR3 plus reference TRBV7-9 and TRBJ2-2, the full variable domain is DTGVSQNPRHKITKRGQNVTFRCDPISEHNRLYWYRQTLGQGPEFLTYFQNEAQLEKSRLLSDRFSAERPKGSFSTLEIQRTEQGDSAMYLCASSLLAGVGELFFGEGSRLTVL.

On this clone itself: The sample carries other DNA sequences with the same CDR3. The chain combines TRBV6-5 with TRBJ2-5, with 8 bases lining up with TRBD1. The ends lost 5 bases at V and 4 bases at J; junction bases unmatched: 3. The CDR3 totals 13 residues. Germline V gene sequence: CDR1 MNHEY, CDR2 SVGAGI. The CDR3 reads CASSRDRGETQYF. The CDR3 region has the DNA TGTGCCAGCAGTCGAGACAGGGGAGAGACCCAGTACTTC.

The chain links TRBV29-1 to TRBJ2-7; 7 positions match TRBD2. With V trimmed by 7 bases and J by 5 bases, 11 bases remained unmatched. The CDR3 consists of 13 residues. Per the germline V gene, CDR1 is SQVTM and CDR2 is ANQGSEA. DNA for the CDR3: TGCAGCGCTCTTCCGGGAGGCCTTGACGAGCAGTACTTC. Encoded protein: CSALPGGLDEQYF.

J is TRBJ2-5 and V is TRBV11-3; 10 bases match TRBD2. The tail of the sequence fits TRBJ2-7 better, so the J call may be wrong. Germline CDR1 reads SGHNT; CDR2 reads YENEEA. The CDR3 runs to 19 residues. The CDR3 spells CASSFPRQGGLAYYYEQYF. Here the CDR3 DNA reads TGTGCCAGCAGCTTCCCCCGGCAGGGGGGACTAGCGTACTACTACGAGCAGTACTTC.

CDR3: CASRPQGLTGELFF. In DNA form, the CDR3 reads TGTGCCAGCAGGCCCCAGGGATTGACCGGGGAGCTGTTTTTT. The J gene is TRBJ2-2, the V gene TRBV7-3; tentatively, D is TRBD1 (5 bases). The length of the CDR3 is 14 residues. Germline-derived CDR1 and CDR2 are SGHTA and FQGTGA. V lost 6 bases and J lost 5, with 13 bases in between. Variable domain in full (rest from reference TRBV7-3 and TRBJ2-2): GAGVSQTPSNKVTEKGKYVELRCDPISGHTALYWYRQSLGQGPEFLIYFQGTGAADDSGLPNDRFFAVRPEGSVSTLKIQRTERGDSAVYLCASRPQGLTGELFFGEGSRLTVL.